This T cell receptor beta chain was retrieved from a study of blood T cell repertoires in COVID-19. Study-level information: Sites across the United States, Italy and Spain contributed samples from acute and convalescent COVID-19. Nucleic acid was either cDNA or gDNA, and it came from T cells, B-cell-depleted T cells, or PBMCs.

Patients at the Seattle site were enrolled during active infection and followed longitudinally. Original analysis: Using reference gene primer amplification, nucleated cell counts were estimated. Profiling relied on immunoSEQ multiplex PCR, and the TCRdb table lists in-frame clones only, not all of them. For V, J and clone size, that table is used; D and trimming come from the DNA. The data contain some 110,000 clones, 75% to 90% of them singletons. Looked up from germline, CDR1 is LGHDT and CDR2 is YNNKEL (reference sequence). CDR3 size: 14 residues. The V gene lost 10 bases and the J gene lost 9 bases, with 19 bases spanning the gap.

This receptor was taken from a woman older than 75 with COVID-19, enrolled during active disease. The V and J genes are TRBV3-1 (or the pseudogene TRBV3-2) and TRBJ1-6; D may be TRBD1 (6 bases). What was sequenced was peripheral blood. CDR3 nucleotides: TGTGCCATTTCACAGGGTGCGGGGGCTTCACCCCTCCACTTT. Protein: CAISQGAGASPLHF.